A single sample gave rise to the 26 T cell receptor beta chains below, sequenced in a study of blood T cell repertoires in COVID-19. Produced via immunoSEQ multiplex PCR; TCRdb's table is partial and in-frame only. The table shows roughly 250,000 clones, with 70% to 90% occurring only once. Sequencing was performed on peripheral blood. These receptors were obtained from a man aged 40-49 years with acute or convalescent COVID-19.

The CDR3 region is CASSAWDSAYEQYF. In DNA, the CDR3 is TGCGCCAGCAGCGCATGGGACAGCGCCTACGAGCAGTACTTC. This chain links TRBV5-1 with TRBJ2-7, with 7 bases matching TRBD1. V trimming: 4 bases; J trimming: 2 bases; junction bases outside the gene matches: 6. Germline V gives CDR1 SGHRS, CDR2 YFSETQ. There are 14 residues in the CDR3.

The rearrangement joins TRBV15 to TRBJ1-2; 10 bases match TRBD1. The CDR3 consists of 15 residues. Germline assignment: CDR1 LNHNV and CDR2 YYDKDF (reference sequence). Trimming cost V 5 bases and J 5 bases; bases outside gene matches: 8. CDR3 protein: CATSVTGTGEYGYTF. In DNA, the CDR3 is TGTGCCACCAGCGTCACCGGGACAGGGGAGTATGGCTACACCTTC. The variable domain in full, completed from reference TRBV15 and TRBJ1-2, reads DAMVIQNPRYQVTQFGKPVTLSCSQTLNHNVMYWYQQKSSQAPKLLFHYYDKDFNNEADTPDNFQSRRPNTSFCFLDIRSPGLGDTAMYLCATSVTGTGEYGYTFGSGTRLTVV.

This clone appeared a single time. This chain uses TRBV2 with TRBJ2-7, with 9 positions matching TRBD2. After removal of 3 bases from V and 5 bases from J, the junction contained 5 bases not matched to a gene. The CDR3 spans 14 residues. Germline V gives CDR1 SNHLY, CDR2 FYNNEI. CDR3 in amino acids: CASSEAGGRNEQYF. The CDR3 DNA reads as TGTGCCAGCAGTGAGGCGGGGGGGAGAAACGAGCAGTACTTC.

J is TRBJ2-7 and V is TRBV5-1, with 10 bases matching TRBD2. The CDR3 has 16 amino acids. With 2 bases clipped from V and 0 bases from J, the junction kept 5 bases outside the gene matches. In germline, CDR1 is SGHRS, CDR2 YFSETQ. DNA of the CDR3: TGCGCCAGCAGCTTAGCTGCTAGCGGGAGCTCCTACGAGCAGTACTTC. Its protein is CASSLAASGSSYEQYF.

This chain links TRBV7-3 with TRBJ2-1; a weak D match, TRBD1 (6 bases). The ends were cut back, 2 bases at V and 9 bases at J, with 14 bases in the middle. This CDR3 is 14 amino acids long. The V gene's germline CDR1 is SGHTA and CDR2 FQGTGA. The chain's CDR3 is CASSLLAGVSEQFF. CDR3 bases: TGTGCCAGCAGCTTACTAGCAGGGGTTAGTGAGCAGTTCTTC.

The chain is built from TRBV29-1 and TRBJ1-1; 7 nucleotides agree with TRBD1. The CDR3 is made up of 13 amino acids. J was trimmed by 1 base and V by 8 bases; bases with no gene match: 7. The V gene's germline CDR1 is SQVTM and CDR2 ANQGSEA. Here the CDR3 reads CSTARQGNTEAFF. In DNA form, the CDR3 reads TGCAGCACTGCTAGACAGGGGAACACTGAAGCTTTCTTT.

This clone was detected only a few times. The chain uses TRBV6-5 and TRBJ1-2; D may be TRBD1 (5 bases). In germline, CDR1 is MNHEY, CDR2 SVGAGI. Trimming stripped 0 bases from V and 5 bases from J, with 16 bases between. CDR3 length: 16 amino acids. The CDR3 sequence is CASSYSTGAEGYGYTF. CDR3 in DNA: TGTGCCAGCAGTTACTCGACTGGGGCCGAAGGGTATGGCTACACCTTC.

This clone was seen only once. This chain connects TRBV27 to TRBJ2-5, with TRBD1 as a possible D gene (6 bases). The CDR3 is 13 residues long. Trimming left V 4 bases short and J 5 bases short, with 11 bases between. Looked up from germline, CDR1 is MNHEY and CDR2 is SMNVEV (reference sequence). The CDR3 loop is CASSYRDAETQYF. CDR3 in DNA: TGTGCCAGCAGTTACAGGGATGCGGAGACCCAGTACTTC.

V gene TRBV16 combines with J gene TRBJ1-1; 10 bases are shared with TRBD1. Germline V lookup: CDR1 KGHSY, CDR2 FQNENV. J was trimmed by 7 bases and V by 4 bases; bases with no gene match: 6. The CDR3 is 14 amino acids. The CDR3 coding sequence is TGTGCCAGCAGCCTCAGGACAGGGGGGGTTGAAGCTTTCTTT. Amino acids: CASSLRTGGVEAFF.

As to this clone: The same CDR3 also results from other DNA sequences found in this sample. This chain connects TRBV2 to TRBJ1-2; TRBD1 aligns across 9 bases. V was pared by 9 bases and J by 8 bases, with 1 base of the junction left unmatched. The CDR3 has 10 residues. CDR1 and CDR2 (germline): SNHLY, FYNNEI. As DNA, the CDR3 is TGTGCCAGTGGGACAGGGGGCTACACCTTC. This translates into CASGTGGYTF.

V is TRBV5-1 and J is TRBJ2-3, with TRBD2 matching over 8 bases. V shed 8 bases and J 4 bases; nucleotides not matched to a gene: 6. Looked up from germline, CDR1 is SGHRS and CDR2 is YFSETQ. The length of the CDR3 is 13 residues. The CDR3 DNA is TGCGCCAGTCGGCTAGCGGGCCCAGATACGCAGTATTTT. It is translated as CASRLAGPDTQYF.

The CDR3 DNA reads TGCGCCAGCAGCTTGGCCTCTGGGACTCCGGCAAACACTGAAGCTTTCTTT. It yields the protein CASSLASGTPANTEAFF. V and J are TRBV5-1 and TRBJ1-1; D perhaps matches TRBD1 (5 bases). Germline-derived CDR1 and CDR2 are SGHRS and YFSETQ. The ends were cut back, 0 bases at V and 2 bases at J, with 17 bases in the middle. This CDR3 has 17 amino acids.

This clone was observed a handful of times. The rearrangement uses TRBV11-1 and TRBJ2-7; 7 positions agree with TRBD1. CDR1 SGHAT and CDR2 FQDESV come from the germline V gene (reference sequence). The CDR3 is 15 amino acids. V was clipped by 5 bases and J by 0 bases; unmatched bases: 7. CDR3 loop: CASSKGTESSYEQYF. In nucleotides, the CDR3 is TGTGCCAGCAGCAAGGGGACAGAAAGCTCCTACGAGCAGTACTTC.

Only a few counts were recorded for this clone. Other DNA sequences in the sample encode the same CDR3. V usage is TRBV10-3 and J usage is TRBJ1-5; 7 bases agree with TRBD1. The CDR3 contains 14 residues. Trimming took 8 bases from V and 0 from J; bases not matched to a gene: 4. The germline CDR1 and CDR2 sequences are ENHRY and SYGVKD. The CDR3 here is CAIRTGDSNQPQHF. The CDR3, as DNA: TGTGCCATCCGGACAGGCGATAGCAATCAGCCCCAGCATTTT.

The V gene is TRBV30, the J gene TRBJ1-2; 7 nucleotides agree with TRBD1. The junction had 10 bases not matched to a gene; V was cut back by 1 base and J by 8 bases. This CDR3 has 14 residues. CDR1 GTSNPN and CDR2 SVGIG come from the germline V gene (reference sequence). CDR3 nucleotides: TGTGCCTGGAGTGAAGGGGGCCTACTTGCGGGCTACACCTTC. Amino acid sequence: CAWSEGGLLAGYTF.

The gene calls are TRBV4-1 and TRBJ1-5; D unclear. The CDR3 runs 14 residues. Trimming took 1 base from V and 2 from J, leaving 6 bases between them. Germline CDR1 reads MGHRA; CDR2 reads YSYEKL. The CDR3 nucleotides read TGCGCCAGCAGCCAAGTAGAGGGCAATCAGCCCCAGCATTTT. Amino acid sequence: CASSQVEGNQPQHF.

The chain couples TRBV10-2 to TRBJ1-2; D call uncertain. V dropped 1 base and J dropped 6 bases, with 9 bases sitting between them. Germline-derived CDR1 and CDR2 are WSHSY and SAAADI. The CDR3 is 13 amino acids. The CDR3 here is CASSELRGNGYTF. The CDR3 DNA sequence: TGCGCCAGCAGTGAGTTGCGGGGAAATGGCTACACCTTC.

This clone was found once. This chain connects TRBV5-8 to TRBJ1-2; D is possibly TRBD1 (6 bases). Germline V gene data show CDR1 as SGHTS and CDR2 as YDEGEE. The V and J ends lost 4 bases and 3 bases respectively, with 13 bases between them. The CDR3 totals 14 residues. As DNA, the CDR3 is TGTGCCAGCAGCAGGGTGGACAGATACTATGGCTACACCTTC. It codes for CASSRVDRYYGYTF.

The genes are TRBV24-1 and TRBJ1-5, with D hard to call. V lost 5 bases to trimming and J lost 0 bases, with 7 bases between them. The V gene's germline CDR1 is KGHDR and CDR2 SFDVKD. This CDR3 contains 14 residues. The CDR3 spells CATSGAPSNQPQHF. Here the CDR3 DNA reads TGTGCCACCAGTGGAGCACCTAGCAATCAGCCCCAGCATTTT.

Of note for this clone: The same CDR3 is also encoded by other DNA sequences in this sample. The chain links TRBV5-1 to TRBJ2-5, with TRBD2 matching over 8 bases. After removal of 3 bases from V and 2 bases from J, the junction contained 3 bases not matched to a gene. The CDR3 consists of 14 residues. Germline V gene sequence: CDR1 SGHRS, CDR2 YFSETQ. Here the CDR3 reads CASSSGGSQETQYF. In DNA form, the CDR3 reads TGCGCCAGCAGCTCGGGAGGGTCTCAAGAGACCCAGTACTTC.

The V gene is TRBV3-1 (or the pseudogene TRBV3-2), the J gene TRBJ2-5; 10 nucleotides align to TRBD2. Looked up from germline, CDR1 is LGHDT and CDR2 is YNNKEL (reference sequence). The ends lost 2 bases at V and 4 bases at J; junction bases unmatched: 4. CDR3 size: 15 residues. CDR3 DNA: TGTGCCAGCAGCCAACCGGGACTAGCGTCAGAGACCCAGTACTTC. Its protein product is CASSQPGLASETQYF.

The chain joins TRBV5-1 to TRBJ2-7; 11 positions match TRBD2. Trimming cost V 4 bases and J 6 bases; bases outside gene matches: 9. Germline loops: CDR1 SGHRS, CDR2 YFSETQ. The CDR3 spans 15 residues. The CDR3 region has the DNA TGCGCCAGCAGCCTGGGGGGACTAGCGGCCGGCGAGCAGTACTTC. This translates into CASSLGGLAAGEQYF.

This chain connects TRBV18 to TRBJ2-5; D possibly corresponds to TRBD2 (5 bases). Germline CDR1 is KGHSH and CDR2 is LQKENI. The V end was cut by 4 bases, the J end by 4 bases, with 7 bases between. The CDR3 totals 12 residues. CDR3 sequence: CASSRRIETQYF. CDR3 nucleotide sequence: TGTGCCAGCTCACGGAGGATAGAGACCCAGTACTTC.

In this sample, this clone turned up a few times. The V call is TRBV6-4, the J call TRBJ1-4; D is unresolved. V lost 6 bases and J lost 1, with 12 bases in between. CDR3 size: 15 residues. Germline V CDR1 and CDR2: MRHNA, SNTAGT. The CDR3 DNA is TGTGCCAGCAGCGGACGAGCGGGAACTAATGAAAAACTGTTTTTT. Translated: CASSGRAGTNEKLFF.

The genes are TRBV5-6 and TRBJ2-7; perhaps TRBD2 as D (5 bases). V lost 0 bases to trimming and J lost 0 bases, with 10 bases between them. The length of the CDR3 is 15 residues. CDR1 is SGHDT and CDR2 is YYEEEE in the germline V gene. In DNA form, the CDR3 reads TGTGCCAGCAGCTTGGTTTTAGGGAGCTCCTACGAGCAGTACTTC. This translates into CASSLVLGSSYEQYF.

The chain uses TRBV21-1 and TRBJ2-7; the DNA was not used to check the table's D call, TRBD2. TRBV21-1 is a pseudogene. The CDR3 sequence is 12 residues long. This CDR3 reads CASKGGIHEQYF. Written as DNA, the CDR3 is TGTGCCAGCAAGGGGGGGATCCACGAGCAGTACTTC.